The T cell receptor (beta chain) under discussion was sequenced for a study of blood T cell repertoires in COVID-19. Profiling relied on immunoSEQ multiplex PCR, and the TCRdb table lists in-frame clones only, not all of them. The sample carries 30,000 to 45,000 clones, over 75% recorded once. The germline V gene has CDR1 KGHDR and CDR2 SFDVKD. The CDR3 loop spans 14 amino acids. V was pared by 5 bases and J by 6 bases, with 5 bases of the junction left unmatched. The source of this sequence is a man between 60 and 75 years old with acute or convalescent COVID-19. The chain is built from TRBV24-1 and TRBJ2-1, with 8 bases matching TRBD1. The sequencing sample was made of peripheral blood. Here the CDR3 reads CATSAGGMGNEQFF. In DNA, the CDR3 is TGTGCCACCAGTGCAGGGGGCATGGGCAATGAGCAGTTCTTC.